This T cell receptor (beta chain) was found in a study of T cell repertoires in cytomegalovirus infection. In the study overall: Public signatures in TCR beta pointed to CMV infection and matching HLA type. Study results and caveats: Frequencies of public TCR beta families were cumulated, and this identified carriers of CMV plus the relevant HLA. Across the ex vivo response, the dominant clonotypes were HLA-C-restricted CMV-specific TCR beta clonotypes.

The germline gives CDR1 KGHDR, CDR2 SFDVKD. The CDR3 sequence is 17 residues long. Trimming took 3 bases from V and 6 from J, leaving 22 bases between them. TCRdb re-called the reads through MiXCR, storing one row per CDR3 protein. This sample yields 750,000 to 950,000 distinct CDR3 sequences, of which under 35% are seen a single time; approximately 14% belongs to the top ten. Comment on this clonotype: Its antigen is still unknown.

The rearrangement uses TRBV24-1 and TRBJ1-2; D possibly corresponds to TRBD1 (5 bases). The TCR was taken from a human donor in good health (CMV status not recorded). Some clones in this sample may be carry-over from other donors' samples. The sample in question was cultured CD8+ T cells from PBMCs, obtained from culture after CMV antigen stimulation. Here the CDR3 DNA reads TGTGCCACCAGTGATCTTCCCAGGGATATAGGGGCGAATGGCTACACCTTC. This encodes CATSDLPRDIGANGYTF.